Given below is one TCR beta chain in context. This sample was included in a study of blood T cell repertoires in COVID-19. Methods used by the authors: Researchers report that nucleated cell counts were estimated from reference gene primer amplification. TCRdb keeps only in-frame clones here, not all; method: immunoSEQ multiplex PCR. V and J calls and clone size follow that table, whereas D and trimming were derived from the DNA. The repertoire holds under 200,000 clones, with about 86% as singletons. The source material was peripheral blood. The sequence derives from a human donor with acute or convalescent COVID-19. The donor label of this sample is uncertain.

The CDR3 bases are TGTGCCAGCAGCCAATCAGGGACAAACTACGAGCAGTACTTC. Its translation is CASSQSGTNYEQYF. The rearrangement uses TRBV4-2 and TRBJ2-7; D possibly corresponds to TRBD1 (6 bases). Trimming pared 2 bases from V and 3 bases from J, leaving 11 bases between. Germline assignment: CDR1 LGHNA and CDR2 YNFKEQ. This CDR3 contains 14 residues.